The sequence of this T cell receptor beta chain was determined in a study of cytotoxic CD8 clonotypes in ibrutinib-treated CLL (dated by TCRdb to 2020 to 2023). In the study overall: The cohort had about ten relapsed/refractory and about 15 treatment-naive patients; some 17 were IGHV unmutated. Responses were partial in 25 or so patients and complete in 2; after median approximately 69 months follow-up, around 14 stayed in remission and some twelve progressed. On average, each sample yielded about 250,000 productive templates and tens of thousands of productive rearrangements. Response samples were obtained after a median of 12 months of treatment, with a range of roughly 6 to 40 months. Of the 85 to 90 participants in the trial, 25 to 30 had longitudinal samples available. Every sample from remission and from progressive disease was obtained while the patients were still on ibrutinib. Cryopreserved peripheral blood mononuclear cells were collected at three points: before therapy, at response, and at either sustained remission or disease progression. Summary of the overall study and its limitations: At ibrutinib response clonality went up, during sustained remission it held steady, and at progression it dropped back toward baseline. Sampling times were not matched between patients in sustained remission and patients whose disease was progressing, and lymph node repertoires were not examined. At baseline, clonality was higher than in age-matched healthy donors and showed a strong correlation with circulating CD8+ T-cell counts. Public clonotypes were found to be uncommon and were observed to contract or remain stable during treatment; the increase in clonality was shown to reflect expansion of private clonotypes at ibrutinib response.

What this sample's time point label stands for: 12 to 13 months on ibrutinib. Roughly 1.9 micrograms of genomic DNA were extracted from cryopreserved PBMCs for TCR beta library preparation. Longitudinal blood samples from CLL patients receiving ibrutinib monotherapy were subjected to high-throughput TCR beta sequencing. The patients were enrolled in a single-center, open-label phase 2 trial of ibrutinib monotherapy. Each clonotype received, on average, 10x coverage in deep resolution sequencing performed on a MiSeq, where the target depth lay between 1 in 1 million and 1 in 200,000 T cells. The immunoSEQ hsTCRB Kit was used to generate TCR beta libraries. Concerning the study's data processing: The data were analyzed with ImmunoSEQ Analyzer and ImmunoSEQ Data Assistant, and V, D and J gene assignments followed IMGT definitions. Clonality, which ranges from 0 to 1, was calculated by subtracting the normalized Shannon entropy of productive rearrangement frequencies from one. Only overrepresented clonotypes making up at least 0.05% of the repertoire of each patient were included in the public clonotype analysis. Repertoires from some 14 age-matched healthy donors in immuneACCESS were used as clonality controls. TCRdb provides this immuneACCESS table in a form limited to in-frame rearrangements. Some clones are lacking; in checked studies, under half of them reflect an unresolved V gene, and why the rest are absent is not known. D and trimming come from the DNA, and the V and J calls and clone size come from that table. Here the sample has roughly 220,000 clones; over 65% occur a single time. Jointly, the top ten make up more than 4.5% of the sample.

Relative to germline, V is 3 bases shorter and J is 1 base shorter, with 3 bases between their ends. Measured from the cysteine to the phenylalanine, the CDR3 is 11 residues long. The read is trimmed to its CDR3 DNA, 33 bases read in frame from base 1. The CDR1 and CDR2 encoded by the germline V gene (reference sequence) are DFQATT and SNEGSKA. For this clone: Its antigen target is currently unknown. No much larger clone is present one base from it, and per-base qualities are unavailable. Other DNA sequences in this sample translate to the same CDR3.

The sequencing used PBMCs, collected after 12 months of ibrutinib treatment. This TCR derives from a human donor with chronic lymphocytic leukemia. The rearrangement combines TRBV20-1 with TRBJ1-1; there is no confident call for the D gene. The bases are TGCAGTGCTAGGGGGAACACTGAAGCTTTCTTT. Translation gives CSARGNTEAFF.